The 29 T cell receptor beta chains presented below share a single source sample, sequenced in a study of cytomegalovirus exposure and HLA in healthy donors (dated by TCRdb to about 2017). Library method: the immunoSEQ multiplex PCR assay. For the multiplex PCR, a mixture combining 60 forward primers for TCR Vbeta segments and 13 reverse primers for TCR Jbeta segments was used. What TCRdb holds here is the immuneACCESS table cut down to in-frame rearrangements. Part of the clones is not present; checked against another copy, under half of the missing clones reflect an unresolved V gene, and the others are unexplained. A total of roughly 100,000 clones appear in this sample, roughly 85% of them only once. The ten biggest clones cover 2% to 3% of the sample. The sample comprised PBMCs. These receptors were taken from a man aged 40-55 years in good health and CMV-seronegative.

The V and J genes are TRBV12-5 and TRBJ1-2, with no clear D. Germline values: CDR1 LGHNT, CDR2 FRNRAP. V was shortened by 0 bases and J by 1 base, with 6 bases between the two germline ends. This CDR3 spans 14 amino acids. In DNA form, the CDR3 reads TGTGCTAGTGGTTTGGTAACTGTTAACTATGGCTACACCTTC. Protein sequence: CASGLVTVNYGYTF. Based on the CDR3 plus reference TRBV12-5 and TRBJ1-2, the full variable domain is DARVTQTPRHKVTEMGQEVTMRCQPILGHNTVFWYRQTMMQGLELLAYFRNRAPLDDSGMPKDRFSAEMPDATLATLKIQPSEPRDSAVYFCASGLVTVNYGYTFGSGTRLTVV.

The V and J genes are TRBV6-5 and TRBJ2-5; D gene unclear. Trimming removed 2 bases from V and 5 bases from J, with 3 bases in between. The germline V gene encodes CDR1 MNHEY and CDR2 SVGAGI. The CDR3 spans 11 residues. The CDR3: CASSYRETQYF. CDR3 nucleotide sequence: TGTGCCAGCAGTTACCGGGAGACCCAGTACTTC.

Here the CDR3 reads CASSSGQGASEAFF. CDR3 DNA sequence: TGTGCCAGCAGCTCGGGACAGGGGGCGTCTGAAGCTTTCTTT. V gene TRBV7-6 combines with J gene TRBJ1-1; 12 bases are shared with TRBD1. The germline V gene has CDR1 SGHVS and CDR2 FNYEAQ. The CDR3 sequence is 14 residues long. Trimming cost V 4 bases and J 6 bases; bases outside gene matches: 3.

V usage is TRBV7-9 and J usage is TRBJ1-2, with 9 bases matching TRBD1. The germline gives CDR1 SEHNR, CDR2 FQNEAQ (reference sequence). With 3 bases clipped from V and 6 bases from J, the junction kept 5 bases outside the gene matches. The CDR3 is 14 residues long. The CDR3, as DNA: TGTGCCAGCAGCTTTCACAGGGGGCGAGATGGCTACACCTTC. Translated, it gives CASSFHRGRDGYTF.

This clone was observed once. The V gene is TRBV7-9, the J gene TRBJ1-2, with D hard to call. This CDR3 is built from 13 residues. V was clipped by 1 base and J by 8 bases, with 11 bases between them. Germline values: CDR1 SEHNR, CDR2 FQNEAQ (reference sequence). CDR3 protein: CASSLGGSGGYTF. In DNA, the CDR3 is TGTGCCAGCAGCTTAGGAGGGAGCGGGGGCTACACCTTC.

DNA for the CDR3: TGCGCCAGCAGCCAAGATTCCCAGCAGGGCCCCTATTATGGCTACACCTTC. Translated, it gives CASSQDSQQGPYYGYTF. V and J are TRBV4-1 and TRBJ1-2, with a weak D call TRBD1 (5 bases). Trimming cost V 0 bases and J 5 bases, with 19 bases left between them. The germline gives CDR1 MGHRA, CDR2 YSYEKL. The CDR3 runs 17 residues.

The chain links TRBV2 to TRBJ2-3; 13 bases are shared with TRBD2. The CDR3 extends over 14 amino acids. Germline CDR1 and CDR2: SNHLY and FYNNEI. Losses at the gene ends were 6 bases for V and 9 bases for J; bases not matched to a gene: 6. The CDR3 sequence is CASSRLAGGLTQYF. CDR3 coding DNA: TGTGCCAGCAGCCGACTAGCGGGGGGCCTAACGCAGTATTTT. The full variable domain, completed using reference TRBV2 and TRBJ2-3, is EPEVTQTPSHQVTQMGQEVILRCVPISNHLYFYWYRQILGQKVEFLVSFYNNEISEKSEIFDDQFSVERPDGSNFTLKIRSTKLEDSAMYFCASSRLAGGLTQYFGPGTRLTVL.

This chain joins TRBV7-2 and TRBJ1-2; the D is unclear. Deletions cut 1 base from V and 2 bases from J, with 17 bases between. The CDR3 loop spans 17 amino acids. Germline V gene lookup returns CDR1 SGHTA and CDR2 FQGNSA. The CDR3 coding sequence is TGTGCCAGCAGCTTAGGTACCGGGGTCACTCAAAACTATGGCTACACCTTC. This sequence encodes CASSLGTGVTQNYGYTF.

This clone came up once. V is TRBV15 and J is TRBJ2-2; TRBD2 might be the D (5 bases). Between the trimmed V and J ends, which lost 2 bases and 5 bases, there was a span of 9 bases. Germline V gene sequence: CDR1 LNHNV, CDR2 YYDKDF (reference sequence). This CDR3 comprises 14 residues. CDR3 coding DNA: TGTGCCACCAGCAGACCAGCGGAGACCGGGGAGCTGTTTTTT. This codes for CATSRPAETGELFF.

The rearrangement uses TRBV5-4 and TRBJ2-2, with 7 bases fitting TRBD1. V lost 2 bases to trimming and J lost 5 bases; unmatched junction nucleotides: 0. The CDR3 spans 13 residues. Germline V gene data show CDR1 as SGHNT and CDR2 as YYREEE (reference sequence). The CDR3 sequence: CASSLQGTGELFF. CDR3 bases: TGTGCCAGCAGCTTACAGGGGACCGGGGAGCTGTTTTTT.

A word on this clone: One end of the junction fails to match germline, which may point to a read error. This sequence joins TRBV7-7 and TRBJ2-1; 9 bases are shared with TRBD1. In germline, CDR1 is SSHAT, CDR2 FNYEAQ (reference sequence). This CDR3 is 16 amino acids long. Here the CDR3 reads CASSLVPGQGKVEQFF. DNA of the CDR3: TGTGCTAGCAGCTTAGTCCCTGGACAGGGGAAAGTCGAGCAGTTCTTC.

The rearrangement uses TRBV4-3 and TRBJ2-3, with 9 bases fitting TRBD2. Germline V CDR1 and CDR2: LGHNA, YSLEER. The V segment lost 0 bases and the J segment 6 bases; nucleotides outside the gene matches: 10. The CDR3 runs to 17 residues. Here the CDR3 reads CASSQDHGGGGWDTQYF. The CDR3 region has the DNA TGCGCCAGCAGCCAAGATCATGGCGGGGGGGGTTGGGATACGCAGTATTTT.

The CDR3 sequence: CASSLIGVNEKLFF. The CDR3 DNA follows: TGTGCCAGCAGCTTAATCGGGGTTAATGAAAAACTGTTTTTT. The J gene is TRBJ1-4, the V gene TRBV7-9; D is unresolved. CDR1 is SEHNR, CDR2 FQNEAQ, per germline (reference sequence). This CDR3 has 14 residues. The ends were cut back, 2 bases at V and 4 bases at J, with 8 bases in the middle.

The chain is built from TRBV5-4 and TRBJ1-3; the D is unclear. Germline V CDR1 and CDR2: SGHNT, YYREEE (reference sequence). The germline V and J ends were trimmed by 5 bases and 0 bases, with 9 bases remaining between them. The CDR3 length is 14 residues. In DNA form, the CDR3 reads TGTGCCAGCAGTCTGTGGAGCTCTGGAAACACCATATATTTT. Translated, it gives CASSLWSSGNTIYF.

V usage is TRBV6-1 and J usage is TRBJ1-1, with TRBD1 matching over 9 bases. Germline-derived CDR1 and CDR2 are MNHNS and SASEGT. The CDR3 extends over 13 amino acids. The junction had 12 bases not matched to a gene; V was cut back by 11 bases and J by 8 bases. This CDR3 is CAGDHGTGREAFF. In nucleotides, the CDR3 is TGTGCCGGCGACCATGGGACAGGGAGAGAAGCTTTCTTT.

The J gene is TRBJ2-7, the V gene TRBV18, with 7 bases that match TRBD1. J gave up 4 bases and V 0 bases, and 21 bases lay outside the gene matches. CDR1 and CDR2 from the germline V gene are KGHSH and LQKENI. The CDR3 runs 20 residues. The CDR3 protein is CASSPPGTGDVRTTGYEQYF. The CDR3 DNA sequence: TGTGCCAGCTCACCACCGGGTACAGGGGACGTTCGCACTACGGGGTACGAGCAGTACTTC.

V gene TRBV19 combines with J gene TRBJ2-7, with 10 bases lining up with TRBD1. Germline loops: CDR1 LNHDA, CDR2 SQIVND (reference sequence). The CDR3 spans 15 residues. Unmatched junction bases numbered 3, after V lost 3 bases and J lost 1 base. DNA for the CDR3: TGTGCCAGTAGTATCTGGGACAGGGGTTCCTACGAGCAGTACTTC. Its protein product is CASSIWDRGSYEQYF.

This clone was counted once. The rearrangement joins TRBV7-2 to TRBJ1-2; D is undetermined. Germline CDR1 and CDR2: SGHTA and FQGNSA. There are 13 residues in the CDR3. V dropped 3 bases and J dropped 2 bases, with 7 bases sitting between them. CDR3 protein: CASSFGINYGYTF. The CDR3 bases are TGTGCCAGCAGCTTCGGGATCAACTATGGCTACACCTTC.

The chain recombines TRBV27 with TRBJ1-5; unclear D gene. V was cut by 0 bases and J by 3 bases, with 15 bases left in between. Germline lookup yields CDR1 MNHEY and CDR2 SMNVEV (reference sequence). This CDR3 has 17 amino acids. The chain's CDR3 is CASSLSSGTAYNQPQHF. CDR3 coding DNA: TGTGCCAGCAGTTTATCGAGTGGTACAGCCTACAATCAGCCCCAGCATTTT.

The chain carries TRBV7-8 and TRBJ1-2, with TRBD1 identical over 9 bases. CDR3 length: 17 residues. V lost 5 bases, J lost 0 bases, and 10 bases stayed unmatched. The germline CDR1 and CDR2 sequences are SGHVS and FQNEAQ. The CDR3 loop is CASSLRGQGASNYGYTF. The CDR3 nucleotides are TGTGCCAGCAGCCTCCGGGGACAGGGCGCTTCTAACTATGGCTACACCTTC.

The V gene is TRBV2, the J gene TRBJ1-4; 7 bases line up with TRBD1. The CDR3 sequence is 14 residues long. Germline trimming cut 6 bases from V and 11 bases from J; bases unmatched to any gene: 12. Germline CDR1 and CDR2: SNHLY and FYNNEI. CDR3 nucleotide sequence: TGTGCCAGCAGGGCGACAGGCCAGGGGGGTAAACTGTTTTTT. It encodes CASRATGQGGKLFF.

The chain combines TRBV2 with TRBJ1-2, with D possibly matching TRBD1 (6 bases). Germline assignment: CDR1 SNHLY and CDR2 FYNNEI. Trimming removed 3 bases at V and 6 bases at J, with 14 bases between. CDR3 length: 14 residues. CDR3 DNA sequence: TGTGCCAGCAGTGACCGGACAGCCCGCCATGGCTACACCTTC. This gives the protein CASSDRTARHGYTF.

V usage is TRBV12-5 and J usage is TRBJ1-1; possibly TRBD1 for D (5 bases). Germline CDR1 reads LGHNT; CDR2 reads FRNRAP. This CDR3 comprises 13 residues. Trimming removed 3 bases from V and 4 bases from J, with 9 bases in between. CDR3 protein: CASGFGGSTEAFF. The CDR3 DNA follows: TGTGCTAGTGGTTTCGGGGGAAGCACTGAAGCTTTCTTT.

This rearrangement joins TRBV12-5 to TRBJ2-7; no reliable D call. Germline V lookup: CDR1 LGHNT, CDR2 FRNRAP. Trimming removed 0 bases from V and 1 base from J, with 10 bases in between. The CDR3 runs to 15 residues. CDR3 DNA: TGTGCTAGTGGTTTGGTAGTGTCGAGATCCTACGAGCAGTACTTC. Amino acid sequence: CASGLVVSRSYEQYF.

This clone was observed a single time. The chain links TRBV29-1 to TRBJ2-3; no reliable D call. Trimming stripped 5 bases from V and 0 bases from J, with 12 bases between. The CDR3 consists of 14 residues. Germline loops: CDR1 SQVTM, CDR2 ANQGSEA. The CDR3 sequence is CSVLERRSTDTQYF. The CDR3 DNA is TGCAGCGTTCTTGAGAGGCGGAGCACAGATACGCAGTATTTT.

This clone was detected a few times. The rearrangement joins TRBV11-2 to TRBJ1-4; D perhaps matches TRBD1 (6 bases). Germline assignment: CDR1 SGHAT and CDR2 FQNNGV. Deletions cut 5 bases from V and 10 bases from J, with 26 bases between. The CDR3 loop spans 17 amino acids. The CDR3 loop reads CASSTLTGSRAGGKLFF. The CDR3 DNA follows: TGTGCCAGCAGCACTTTAACAGGGTCGAGGGCGGGGGGAAAACTGTTTTTT.

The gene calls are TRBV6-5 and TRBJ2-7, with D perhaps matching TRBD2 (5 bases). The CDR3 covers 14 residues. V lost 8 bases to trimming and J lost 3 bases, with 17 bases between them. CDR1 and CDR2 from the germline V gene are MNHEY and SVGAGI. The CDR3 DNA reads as TGTGCCAGCCGGTCCCGGGAAAAAGGCTACGAGCAGTACTTC. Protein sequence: CASRSREKGYEQYF.

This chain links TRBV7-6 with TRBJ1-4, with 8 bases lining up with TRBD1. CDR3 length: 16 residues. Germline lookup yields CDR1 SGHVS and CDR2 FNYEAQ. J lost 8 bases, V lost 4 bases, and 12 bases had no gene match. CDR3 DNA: TGTGCCAGCAGCTCCGGACAGGGTCTTAGGGGAGAAAAACTGTTTTTT. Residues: CASSSGQGLRGEKLFF.

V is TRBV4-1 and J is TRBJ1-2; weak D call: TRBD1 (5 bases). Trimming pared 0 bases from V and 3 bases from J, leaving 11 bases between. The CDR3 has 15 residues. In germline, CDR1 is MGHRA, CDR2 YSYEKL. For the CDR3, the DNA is TGCGCCAGCAGCCAAGATTCAGGGTTGGACTATGGCTACACCTTC. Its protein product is CASSQDSGLDYGYTF.